A single sample is the source of the 12 T cell receptor beta chains below, sequenced in a study of blood T cell repertoires in COVID-19. Sequencing used immunoSEQ multiplex PCR; TCRdb keeps in-frame clones, though not all of them. The top ten clones hold approximately 4% of a sample with around 140,000 clones, 75% to 90% of them seen once. The specimen sequenced was PBMCs or T cells enriched from blood (not recorded which). These receptors were collected from a middle-aged woman who had been exposed to COVID-19.

V usage is TRBV7-9 and J usage is TRBJ2-5; no clear D. Germline V lookup: CDR1 SEHNR, CDR2 FQNEAQ (reference sequence). This CDR3 comprises 12 residues. The V end lost 8 bases, the J end lost 0 bases, and 7 bases lay between the germline ends. The CDR3 coding sequence is TGTGCCAGCTCCCGTAACCAAGAGACCCAGTACTTC. Translated, it gives CASSRNQETQYF.

This clone was counted a few times. The chain uses TRBV5-1 and TRBJ2-3; D might be TRBD1 (6 bases). The germline V gene encodes CDR1 SGHRS and CDR2 YFSETQ. The V end was cut by 3 bases, the J end by 5 bases, with 10 bases between. The CDR3 consists of 13 residues. The CDR3 is CASSSQQGDTQYF. The CDR3 coding sequence is TGCGCCAGCAGCTCTCAACAGGGAGATACGCAGTATTTT.

This clone was seen just once. This rearrangement joins TRBV5-1 to TRBJ1-5; TRBD1 matches at 9 bases. Germline-derived CDR1 and CDR2 are SGHRS and YFSETQ. The J segment lost 5 bases and the V segment lost 7 bases, leaving 7 bases of the junction unmatched. The CDR3 contains 14 residues. The DNA for the CDR3 is TGCGCCAGCGGCACAGGGGGCAGGGATCAGCCCCAGCATTTT. Translation: CASGTGGRDQPQHF.

The J gene is TRBJ1-2, the V gene TRBV19; a possible D gene is TRBD1 (5 bases). CDR3 length: 17 residues. CDR1 is LNHDA and CDR2 is SQIVND in the germline V gene (reference sequence). Trimming shortened V by 1 base and J by 5 bases, and 20 bases separated the two germline ends. CDR3 sequence (DNA): TGTGCCAGTAGTATAGCTTTCGGGGGGGTGCGACATTATGGCTACACCTTC. It codes for CASSIAFGGVRHYGYTF.

The V call is TRBV28, the J call TRBJ1-1, with 7 bases identical to TRBD1. This CDR3 spans 15 amino acids. CDR1 and CDR2 (germline): MDHEN, SYDVKM. The V and J ends lost 4 bases and 3 bases, in that order; junction bases with no gene match: 8. In DNA form, the CDR3 reads TGTGCCAGCAGTTGGCGGACAGGCCTATACACTGAAGCTTTCTTT. It is translated as CASSWRTGLYTEAFF.

The genes are TRBV4-3 and TRBJ2-7; TRBD2 aligns across 9 bases. CDR3 length: 13 amino acids. Trimming took 3 bases from V and 5 from J; bases not matched to a gene: 2. Per the germline V gene, CDR1 is LGHNA and CDR2 is YSLEER. CDR3 protein: CASSQGLAHEQYF. CDR3 in DNA: TGCGCCAGCAGCCAGGGACTAGCCCACGAGCAGTACTTC.

The chain combines TRBV4-2 with TRBJ2-4, with 9 bases that match TRBD2. Looked up from germline, CDR1 is LGHNA and CDR2 is YNFKEQ. V shed 4 bases, J shed 0 bases, and the junction held 13 bases outside the gene matches. There are 19 residues in the CDR3. The CDR3, as DNA: TGTGCCAGCAGCCCCCTTCAACAGACTAGCGGAATAGCCAAAAACATTCAGTACTTC. This gives the protein CASSPLQQTSGIAKNIQYF.

The rearrangement uses TRBV5-6 and TRBJ2-7; 8 bases align to TRBD1. The CDR3 is made up of 15 amino acids. V gave up 6 bases and J gave up 5 bases; unmatched junction bases: 13. The germline CDR1 and CDR2 sequences are SGHDT and YYEEEE. The CDR3 DNA is TGTGCCAGCAACGTGAGACGGACAGGGTGGGACGAGCAGTACTTC. This sequence encodes CASNVRRTGWDEQYF.

The chain recombines TRBV28 with TRBJ2-5, with D tentatively TRBD2 (6 bases). Germline V gene sequence: CDR1 MDHEN, CDR2 SYDVKM. V was cut by 7 bases and J by 1 base, with 7 bases left in between. This CDR3 contains 12 residues. Here the CDR3 DNA reads TGTGCCAGCATGACTAGCCAAGAGACCCAGTACTTC. The encoded protein is CASMTSQETQYF.

CDR3 region: CASSQDQGSILNTEAFF. The DNA for the CDR3 is TGCGCCAGCAGCCAAGATCAGGGTAGTATACTGAACACTGAAGCTTTCTTT. This chain connects TRBV4-3 to TRBJ1-1; tentative D call: TRBD1 (5 bases). Germline V gives CDR1 LGHNA, CDR2 YSLEER. The ends were cut back, 0 bases at V and 0 bases at J, with 14 bases in the middle. CDR3 length: 17 residues.

The gene calls are TRBV6-5 and TRBJ2-1; TRBD2 aligns across 8 bases. Germline-derived CDR1 and CDR2 are MNHEY and SVGAGI. V shed 2 bases and J 6 bases; nucleotides not matched to a gene: 6. There are 15 residues in the CDR3. In nucleotides, the CDR3 is TGTGCCAGCAGTTACCGGGGCACTAGCGGCAATGAGCAGTTCTTC. Protein: CASSYRGTSGNEQFF.

The chain employs TRBV5-1 and TRBJ1-3, with 7 bases fitting TRBD1. After removal of 2 bases from V and 0 bases from J, the junction contained 5 bases not matched to a gene. Germline V CDR1 and CDR2: SGHRS, YFSETQ. The length of the CDR3 is 16 residues. CDR3 residues: CASSFDRANSGNTIYF. CDR3 sequence (DNA): TGCGCCAGCAGCTTTGACAGGGCGAACTCTGGAAACACCATATATTTT.